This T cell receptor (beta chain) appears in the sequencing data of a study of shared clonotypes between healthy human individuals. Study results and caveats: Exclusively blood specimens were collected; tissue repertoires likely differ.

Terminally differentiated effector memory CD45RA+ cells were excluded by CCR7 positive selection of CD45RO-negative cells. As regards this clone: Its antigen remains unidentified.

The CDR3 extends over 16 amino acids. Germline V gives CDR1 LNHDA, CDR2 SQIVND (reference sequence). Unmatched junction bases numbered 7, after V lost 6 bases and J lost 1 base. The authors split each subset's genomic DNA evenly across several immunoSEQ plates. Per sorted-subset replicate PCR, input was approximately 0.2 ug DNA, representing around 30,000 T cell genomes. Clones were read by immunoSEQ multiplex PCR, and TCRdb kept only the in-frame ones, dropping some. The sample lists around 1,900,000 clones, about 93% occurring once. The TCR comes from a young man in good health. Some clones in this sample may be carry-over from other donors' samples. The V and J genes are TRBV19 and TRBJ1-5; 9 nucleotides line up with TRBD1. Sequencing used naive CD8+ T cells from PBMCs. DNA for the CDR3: TGTGCCAGTAGGACAACAGGGGGCATGAGCAATCAGCCCCAGCATTTT. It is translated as CASRTTGGMSNQPQHF.